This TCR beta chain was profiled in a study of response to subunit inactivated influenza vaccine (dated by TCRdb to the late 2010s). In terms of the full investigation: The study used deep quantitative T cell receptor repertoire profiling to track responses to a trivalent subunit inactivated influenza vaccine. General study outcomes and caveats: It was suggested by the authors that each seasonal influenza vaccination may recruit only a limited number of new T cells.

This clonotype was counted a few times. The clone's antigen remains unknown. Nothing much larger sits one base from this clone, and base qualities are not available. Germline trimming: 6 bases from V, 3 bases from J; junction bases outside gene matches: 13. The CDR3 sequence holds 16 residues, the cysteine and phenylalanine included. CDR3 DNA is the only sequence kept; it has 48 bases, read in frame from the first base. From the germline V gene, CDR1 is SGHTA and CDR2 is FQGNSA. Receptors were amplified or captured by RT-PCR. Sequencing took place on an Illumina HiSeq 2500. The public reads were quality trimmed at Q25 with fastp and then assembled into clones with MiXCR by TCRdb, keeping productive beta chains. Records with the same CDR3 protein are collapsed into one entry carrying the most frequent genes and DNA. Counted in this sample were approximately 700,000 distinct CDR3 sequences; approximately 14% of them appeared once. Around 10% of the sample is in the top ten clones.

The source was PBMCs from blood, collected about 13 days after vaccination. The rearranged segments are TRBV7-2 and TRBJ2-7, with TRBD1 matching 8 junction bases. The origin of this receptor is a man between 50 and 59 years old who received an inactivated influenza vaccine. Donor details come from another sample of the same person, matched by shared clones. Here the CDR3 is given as CASRHQGAEQGYEQYF. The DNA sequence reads TGTGCCAGCAGACATCAGGGGGCCGAGCAGGGCTACGAGCAGTACTTC.